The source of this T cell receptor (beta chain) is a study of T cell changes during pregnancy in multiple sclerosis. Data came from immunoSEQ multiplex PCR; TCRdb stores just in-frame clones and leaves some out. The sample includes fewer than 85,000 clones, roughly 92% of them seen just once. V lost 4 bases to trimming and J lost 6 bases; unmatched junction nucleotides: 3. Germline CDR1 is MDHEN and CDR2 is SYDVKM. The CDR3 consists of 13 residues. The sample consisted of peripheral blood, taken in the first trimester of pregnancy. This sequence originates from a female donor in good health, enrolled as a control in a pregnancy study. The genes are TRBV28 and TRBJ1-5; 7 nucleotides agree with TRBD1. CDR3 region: CASSSGTVQPQHF. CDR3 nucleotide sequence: TGTGCCAGCAGTTCGGGGACAGTTCAGCCCCAGCATTTT.